The rows below give T cell receptor beta chains drawn from one sample of a study of blood T cell repertoires in COVID-19. Sequenced by immunoSEQ multiplex PCR; TCRdb stores in-frame clones only, minus some. Among roughly 310,000 clones listed, approximately 90% were seen once. The sample comprised peripheral blood. These receptors were collected from a woman aged 50 to 65 with active or convalescent COVID-19. CDR3s include the opening cysteine and the closing phenylalanine or tryptophan. The D gene is left open where the match is weak. Part of the rows lack a size; the others show once, few, many or a class for expanded clones.

D gene: TRBD1; J gene: TRBJ1-1; V gene: TRBV14; clone size: -; CDR3 DNA: TGTGCCAGCAGCCAAGTGCATCCGGGACAGGCGAACACTGAAGCTTTCTTT; CDR3 protein: CASSQVHPGQANTEAFF
D gene: -; J gene: TRBJ2-3; V gene: TRBV29-1; clone size: -; CDR3 DNA: TGCAGCGTTGAAGATCCAGGGCCCGACAGACACACAGATACGCAGTATTTT; CDR3 protein: CSVEDPGPDRHTDTQYF
D gene: TRBD2; J gene: TRBJ2-7; V gene: TRBV9; clone size: few; CDR3 DNA: TGTGCCAGCAGCCCTCTACTGCGGGGGGCCAACCACGAGCAGTACTTC; CDR3 protein: CASSPLLRGANHEQYF
D gene: TRBD2; J gene: TRBJ2-1; V gene: TRBV27; clone size: -; CDR3 DNA: TGTGCCAGCAAACGCCAGCGGGAGGGGTACAATGAGCAGTTCTTC; CDR3 protein: CASKRQREGYNEQFF
D gene: -; J gene: TRBJ1-5; V gene: TRBV4-1; clone size: -; CDR3 DNA: TGCGCCAGCAGCCAAGATGGAGGGGATCAGCCCCAGCATTTT; CDR3 protein: CASSQDGGDQPQHF
D gene: -; J gene: TRBJ2-2; V gene: TRBV27; clone size: -; CDR3 DNA: TGTGCCAGCAGTTTAATGGGACACATGAACACCGGGGAGCTGTTTTTT; CDR3 protein: CASSLMGHMNTGELFF
D gene: -; J gene: TRBJ1-5; V gene: TRBV7-9; clone size: -; CDR3 DNA: TGTGCCAGCAGTTTGGGGCGGAATCAGCCCCAGCATTTT; CDR3 protein: CASSLGRNQPQHF
D gene: -; J gene: TRBJ1-1; V gene: TRBV6-4; clone size: -; CDR3 DNA: TGTGCCAGCAGTGGGGCCATGAACACTGAAGCTTTCTTT; CDR3 protein: CASSGAMNTEAFF
D gene: -; J gene: TRBJ2-3; V gene: TRBV5-1; clone size: -; CDR3 DNA: TGCGCCAGCAGCTTGGTTTACAGGAGCACAGATACGCAGTATTTT; CDR3 protein: CASSLVYRSTDTQYF
D gene: -; J gene: TRBJ1-2; V gene: TRBV3-1/TRBV3-2; clone size: -; CDR3 DNA: TGTGCCAGTTCAGAGGCCGGTGGCTACACCTTC; CDR3 protein: CASSEAGGYTF
D gene: -; J gene: TRBJ2-1; V gene: TRBV21-1; clone size: few; CDR3 DNA: TGTGCCAGCAGCAAAGGCGACCACAGGGTTGGCGATGAGCAGTTCTTC; CDR3 protein: CASSKGDHRVGDEQFF
D gene: TRBD1; J gene: TRBJ1-1; V gene: TRBV5-1; clone size: -; CDR3 DNA: TGCGCCAGCAGCCGGACAGGGAGCCCAGAAGCTTTCTTT; CDR3 protein: CASSRTGSPEAFF
D gene: -; J gene: TRBJ2-7; V gene: TRBV4-1; clone size: -; CDR3 DNA: TGCGCCAGCAGCCAGTTTCAGGGGAAAACACCGTTGGGGGAGCAGTACTTC; CDR3 protein: CASSQFQGKTPLGEQYF
D gene: -; J gene: TRBJ1-4; V gene: TRBV6-5; clone size: -; CDR3 DNA: TGTGCCAGCACTTCAGCCAGGGCCATTGAAAAACTGTTTTTT; CDR3 protein: CASTSARAIEKLFF
D gene: TRBD2; J gene: TRBJ2-1; V gene: TRBV7-9; clone size: -; CDR3 DNA: TGTGCCAGCGGACCCGGGACTAGCGGAAACAATGAGCAGTTCTTC; CDR3 protein: CASGPGTSGNNEQFF
D gene: TRBD1; J gene: TRBJ2-7; V gene: TRBV19; clone size: -; CDR3 DNA: TGTGCCAGTAGTGTACCTTCCGGGACAGGCTCCTACGAGCAGTACTTC; CDR3 protein: CASSVPSGTGSYEQYF
D gene: TRBD1; J gene: TRBJ1-1; V gene: TRBV6-5; clone size: -; CDR3 DNA: TGTGCCGGGACAGGGGGCCGCGGCACTGAAGCTTTCTTT; CDR3 protein: CAGTGGRGTEAFF
D gene: -; J gene: TRBJ1-1; V gene: TRBV30; clone size: -; CDR3 DNA: TGTGCCTGGAGTGTATCCCGGGAGGTGAACACTGAAGCTTTCTTT; CDR3 protein: CAWSVSREVNTEAFF
D gene: -; J gene: TRBJ1-2; V gene: TRBV18; clone size: once; CDR3 DNA: TGTGCCAGCTCACCACGAGCGGTCGAAACCTCTAACTATGGCTACACCTTC; CDR3 protein: CASSPRAVETSNYGYTF
D gene: TRBD1; J gene: TRBJ1-2; V gene: TRBV7-8; clone size: -; CDR3 DNA: TGTGCCAGCAGCTCGGGACAGAACTATGGCTACACCTTC; CDR3 protein: CASSSGQNYGYTF
D gene: TRBD1; J gene: TRBJ1-6; V gene: TRBV30; clone size: once; CDR3 DNA: TGTGCCTGGACCCCGGGACAGAATAATTCACCCCTCCACTTT; CDR3 protein: CAWTPGQNNSPLHF
D gene: -; J gene: TRBJ1-1; V gene: TRBV28; clone size: -; CDR3 DNA: TGTGCCAGCAGTTCCCTCAGTGAGGGGAGGACTGAAGCTTTCTTT; CDR3 protein: CASSSLSEGRTEAFF
D gene: TRBD1; J gene: TRBJ2-3; V gene: TRBV4-3; clone size: -; CDR3 DNA: TGCGCCAGCAGCCAAGATGCGGGACAGGGGGCGAGTACGCAGTATTTT; CDR3 protein: CASSQDAGQGASTQYF
D gene: TRBD1; J gene: TRBJ1-2; V gene: TRBV27; clone size: -; CDR3 DNA: TGTGCCAGCAGTTCCCTCGGACAGGGTGTCGGCTATGGCTACACCTTC; CDR3 protein: CASSSLGQGVGYGYTF
D gene: -; J gene: TRBJ1-4; V gene: TRBV15; clone size: -; CDR3 DNA: TGTGCCACCAGCAGAGATAGGGCGGAACTAGGGGAAAAACTGTTTTTT; CDR3 protein: CATSRDRAELGEKLFF
D gene: TRBD1; J gene: TRBJ1-2; V gene: TRBV2; clone size: -; CDR3 DNA: TGTGCCAGCAAATCCGGACAGGGGGGCTATGGCTACACCTTC; CDR3 protein: CASKSGQGGYGYTF
D gene: -; J gene: TRBJ1-1; V gene: TRBV7-9; clone size: -; CDR3 DNA: TGTGCCAGCAGCTTAGGCTCCAGTTATATGAACACTGAAGCTTTCTTT; CDR3 protein: CASSLGSSYMNTEAFF
D gene: -; J gene: TRBJ1-2; V gene: TRBV7-2; clone size: -; CDR3 DNA: TGTGCCAGCAGCAGCGACAGACGGTATGGCTACACCTTC; CDR3 protein: CASSSDRRYGYTF
D gene: TRBD1; J gene: TRBJ1-2; V gene: TRBV7-8; clone size: -; CDR3 DNA: TGTGCCAGCAGCTTAGAGGGGACAGGCCTGGATGGCTACACCTTC; CDR3 protein: CASSLEGTGLDGYTF
D gene: -; J gene: TRBJ2-7; V gene: TRBV4-3; clone size: -; CDR3 DNA: TGCGCCAGCAGCCAAGAACTACTGGAACTTAGTCTCTCCTACGAGCAGTACTTC; CDR3 protein: CASSQELLELSLSYEQYF
D gene: -; J gene: TRBJ1-5; V gene: TRBV19; clone size: -; CDR3 DNA: TGTGCCAGTAGTCTTCCGGGCAATCAGCCCCAGCATTTT; CDR3 protein: CASSLPGNQPQHF
D gene: TRBD1; J gene: TRBJ1-3; V gene: TRBV28; clone size: -; CDR3 DNA: TGTGCCAGCAGTCGCTCCGGGACAGGGTCTGGAAACACCATATATTTT; CDR3 protein: CASSRSGTGSGNTIYF
D gene: -; J gene: TRBJ2-2; V gene: TRBV28; clone size: once; CDR3 DNA: TGTGCCAGCAGTTTACTAGGCGGGAACACCGGGGAGCTGTTTTTT; CDR3 protein: CASSLLGGNTGELFF
D gene: TRBD2; J gene: TRBJ2-3; V gene: TRBV4-2; clone size: -; CDR3 DNA: TGTGCCAGCAGCCTGCCGATAGCGGGAGATGCAGATACGCAGTATTTT; CDR3 protein: CASSLPIAGDADTQYF
D gene: TRBD1; J gene: TRBJ1-1; V gene: TRBV4-1; clone size: -; CDR3 DNA: TGCGCCAGCAGCCAGAATCCGGTGGAGGGGGCCAGGGAAGCTTTCTTT; CDR3 protein: CASSQNPVEGAREAFF
D gene: -; J gene: TRBJ1-5; V gene: TRBV19; clone size: few; CDR3 DNA: TGTGCCAGTAGTGAGTTACCTCTCAGAGGTCAGCCCCAGCATTTT; CDR3 protein: CASSELPLRGQPQHF
D gene: TRBD1; J gene: TRBJ2-5; V gene: TRBV30; clone size: -; CDR3 DNA: TGTGCCTGGCTGTCCGGGACAGCCCAAGAGACCCAGTACTTC; CDR3 protein: CAWLSGTAQETQYF
D gene: TRBD1; J gene: TRBJ1-3; V gene: TRBV5-4; clone size: -; CDR3 DNA: TGTGCCAGCAGTTCGGGGACAGAACTATTCTCTGGAAACACCATATATTTT; CDR3 protein: CASSSGTELFSGNTIYF
D gene: -; J gene: TRBJ1-1; V gene: TRBV7-2; clone size: -; CDR3 DNA: TGTGCCAGCAGCTTACTGGGCGTTTCGAACACTGAAGCTTTCTTT; CDR3 protein: CASSLLGVSNTEAFF
D gene: TRBD2; J gene: TRBJ2-1; V gene: TRBV28; clone size: -; CDR3 DNA: TGTGCCAGCAGTTTGCGAGCGGGAGGGCGGAATGAGCAGTTCTTC; CDR3 protein: CASSLRAGGRNEQFF
D gene: -; J gene: TRBJ1-1; V gene: TRBV7-9; clone size: few; CDR3 DNA: TGTGCCAGCAACCCTGGAACCGGGGATACTGAAGCTTTCTTT; CDR3 protein: CASNPGTGDTEAFF
D gene: TRBD2; J gene: TRBJ2-7; V gene: TRBV5-4; clone size: once; CDR3 DNA: TGTGCCAGCAGCTTGGGGCCACTAGCGGGAGTGGGCTACGAGCAGTACTTC; CDR3 protein: CASSLGPLAGVGYEQYF
D gene: TRBD2; J gene: TRBJ2-1; V gene: TRBV10-3; clone size: once; CDR3 DNA: TGTGCCGCATCGAGGGCCAGCGGGGGTCAATCCTACAATGAGCAGTTCTTC; CDR3 protein: CAASRASGGQSYNEQFF
D gene: TRBD2; J gene: TRBJ2-1; V gene: TRBV2; clone size: -; CDR3 DNA: TGTGCCAGCACCCCGGGTAGCGGGAGGGCCCTACACTCCTACAATGAGCAGTTCTTC; CDR3 protein: CASTPGSGRALHSYNEQFF
D gene: TRBD1; J gene: TRBJ2-7; V gene: TRBV9; clone size: -; CDR3 DNA: TGTGCCAGCAGCTGGGACAGGGTAAGCGAGCAGTACTTC; CDR3 protein: CASSWDRVSEQYF
D gene: TRBD2; J gene: TRBJ2-1; V gene: TRBV2; clone size: -; CDR3 DNA: TGTGCCAGCAGCCCTACTAGCGGGGGGGCCGGTGAGCAGTTCTTC; CDR3 protein: CASSPTSGGAGEQFF
D gene: -; J gene: TRBJ1-2; V gene: TRBV2; clone size: -; CDR3 DNA: TGTGCCAGCAGTGAAGGCGGCACGTACATCTATGGCTACACCTTC; CDR3 protein: CASSEGGTYIYGYTF
D gene: -; J gene: TRBJ2-2; V gene: TRBV3-1/TRBV3-2; clone size: -; CDR3 DNA: TGTGCCACTGCAGCCTCCAGGTTAGCGAACACCGGGGAGCTGTTTTTT; CDR3 protein: CATAASRLANTGELFF
D gene: -; J gene: TRBJ2-1; V gene: TRBV7-2; clone size: -; CDR3 DNA: TGTGCCAGCACCCCTTATTACCGGTACAATGAGCAGTTCTTC; CDR3 protein: CASTPYYRYNEQFF
D gene: TRBD1; J gene: TRBJ1-2; V gene: TRBV12-3/TRBV12-4; clone size: -; CDR3 DNA: TGTGCCAGCAGCAAAGACAGGGGCTATGGCTACACCTTC; CDR3 protein: CASSKDRGYGYTF
D gene: -; J gene: TRBJ2-1; V gene: TRBV5-1; clone size: -; CDR3 DNA: TGCGCCAGCAGCTGGGAGGGGCGAAGAGGAGGAGGGGGTGAGCAGTTCTTC; CDR3 protein: CASSWEGRRGGGGEQFF
D gene: -; J gene: TRBJ1-1; V gene: TRBV4-3; clone size: -; CDR3 DNA: TGCGCCAGCAGCCAAGACCTCTCGAGCGGCACTGAAGCTTTCTTT; CDR3 protein: CASSQDLSSGTEAFF